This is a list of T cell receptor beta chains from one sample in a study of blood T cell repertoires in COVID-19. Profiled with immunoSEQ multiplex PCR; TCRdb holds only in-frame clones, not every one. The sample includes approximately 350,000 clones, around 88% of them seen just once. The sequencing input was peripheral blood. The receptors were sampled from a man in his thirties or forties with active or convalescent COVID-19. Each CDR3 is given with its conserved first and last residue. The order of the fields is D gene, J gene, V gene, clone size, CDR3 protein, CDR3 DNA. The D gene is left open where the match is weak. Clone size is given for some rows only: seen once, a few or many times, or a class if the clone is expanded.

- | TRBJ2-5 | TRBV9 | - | CASSVNPGRGGEETQYF | TGTGCCAGCAGCGTAAACCCCGGGCGGGGCGGTGAAGAGACCCAGTACTTC
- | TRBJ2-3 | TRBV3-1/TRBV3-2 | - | CASSQDLTGTQYF | TGTGCCAGCAGCCAAGACTTGACAGGCACGCAGTATTTT
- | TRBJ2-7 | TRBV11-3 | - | CASSLDLATGEQYF | TGTGCCAGCAGCTTAGATCTGGCCACGGGGGAGCAGTACTTC
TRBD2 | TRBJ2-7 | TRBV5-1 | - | CARRSGGREQYF | TGCGCCAGACGCAGCGGGGGACGGGAGCAGTACTTC
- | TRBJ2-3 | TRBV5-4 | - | CASSSRGEDTQYF | TGTGCCAGCAGCTCCAGGGGAGAAGATACGCAGTATTTT
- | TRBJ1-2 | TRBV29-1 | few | CSVERVGYTF | TGCAGCGTTGAGAGGGTTGGCTACACCTTC
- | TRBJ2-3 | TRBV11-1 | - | CASSTRTGTDTQYF | TGTGCCAGCAGCACTAGGACAGGCACAGATACGCAGTATTTT
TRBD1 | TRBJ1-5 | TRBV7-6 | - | CASSLTTGENQPQHF | TGTGCCAGCAGCTTAACTACAGGGGAAAATCAGCCCCAGCATTTT
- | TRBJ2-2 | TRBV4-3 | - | CASSQPGHPNTGELFF | TGCGCCAGCAGCCAACCGGGACACCCGAACACCGGGGAGCTGTTTTTT
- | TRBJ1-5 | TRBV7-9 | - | CASSHPGRGQPQHF | TGTGCCAGCAGCCATCCAGGGAGGGGTCAGCCCCAGCATTTT
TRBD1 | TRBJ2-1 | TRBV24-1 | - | CATSDLGTGVFSYNEQFF | TGTGCCACCAGTGATTTAGGGACAGGGGTCTTCTCCTACAATGAGCAGTTCTTC
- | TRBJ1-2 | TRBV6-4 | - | CASSDHGGEGYTF | TGTGCCAGCAGTGACCATGGGGGGGAGGGCTACACCTTC
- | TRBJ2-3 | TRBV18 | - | CASSPGVLKSGTDTQYF | TGTGCCAGCTCACCAGGCGTCCTCAAGAGCGGGACAGATACGCAGTATTTT
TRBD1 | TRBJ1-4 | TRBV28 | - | CASSFGTGNPANEKLFF | TGTGCCAGCAGTTTCGGGACAGGGAATCCGGCGAATGAAAAACTGTTTTTT
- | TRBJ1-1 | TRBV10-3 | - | CAISVESWNTEAFF | TGTGCCATCAGTGTAGAGAGTTGGAACACTGAAGCTTTCTTT
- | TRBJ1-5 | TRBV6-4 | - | CASSLQGGQPQHF | TGTGCCAGCAGTCTCCAGGGCGGTCAGCCCCAGCATTTT
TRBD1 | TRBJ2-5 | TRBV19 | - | CASSIDGQGNQETQYF | TGTGCCAGTAGTATAGATGGACAGGGGAATCAAGAGACCCAGTACTTC
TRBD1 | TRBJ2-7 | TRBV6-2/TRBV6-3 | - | CASSYGTGSSYEQYF | TGTGCCAGCAGTTACGGGACAGGTAGCTCCTACGAGCAGTACTTC
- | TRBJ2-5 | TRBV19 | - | CASTQGRQETQYF | TGTGCCAGTACTCAGGGTCGACAAGAGACCCAGTACTTC
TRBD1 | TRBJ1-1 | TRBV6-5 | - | CASSMGQSMNTEAFF | TGTGCCAGCAGTATGGGACAGTCCATGAACACTGAAGCTTTCTTT
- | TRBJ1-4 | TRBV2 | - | CASSEGGGHEKLFF | TGTGCCAGCAGTGAGGGGGGAGGGCATGAAAAACTGTTTTTT
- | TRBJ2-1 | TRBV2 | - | CASRSSYNEQFF | TGTGCCAGCAGGAGCTCCTACAATGAGCAGTTCTTC
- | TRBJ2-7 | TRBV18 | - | CASSPRQISAEQYF | TGTGCCAGCTCACCGAGACAGATCTCCGCCGAGCAGTACTTC
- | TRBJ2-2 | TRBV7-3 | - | CASSLSDTGELFF | TGTGCCAGCAGCCTATCGGACACCGGGGAGCTGTTTTTT
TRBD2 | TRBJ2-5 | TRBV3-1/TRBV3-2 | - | CASSHPSGGEETQYF | TGTGCCAGCAGCCACCCTAGCGGGGGGGAGGAGACCCAGTACTTC
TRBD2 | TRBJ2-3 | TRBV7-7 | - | CASSLGLAATDTQYF | TGTGCCAGCAGCTTAGGACTAGCGGCTACAGATACGCAGTATTTT
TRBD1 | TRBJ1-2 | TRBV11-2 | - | CASSLFQGDYGYTF | TGTGCCAGCAGCTTATTTCAGGGGGACTATGGCTACACCTTC
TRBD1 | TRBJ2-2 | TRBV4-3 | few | CASRRTGLDGELFF | TGCGCCAGCAGACGGACAGGGCTCGACGGGGAGCTGTTTTTT
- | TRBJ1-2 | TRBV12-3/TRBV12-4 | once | CASSVGRHGYTF | TGTGCCAGCAGTGTGGGGCGGCATGGCTACACCTTC
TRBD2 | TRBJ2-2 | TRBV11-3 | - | CASSRGGLDTGELFF | TGTGCCAGCAGCCGCGGGGGGCTGGACACCGGGGAGCTGTTTTTT
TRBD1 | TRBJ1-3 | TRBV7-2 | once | CASSFIRTGVFSGNTIYF | TGTGCCAGCAGCTTCATCCGGACAGGGGTTTTCTCTGGAAACACCATATATTTT
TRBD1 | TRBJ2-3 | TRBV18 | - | CASSDRDRITDTQYF | TGTGCCAGCTCCGACCGGGACAGAATCACAGATACGCAGTATTTT
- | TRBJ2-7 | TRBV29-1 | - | CSVEGETYEQYF | TGCAGCGTTGAAGGGGAGACCTACGAGCAGTACTTC
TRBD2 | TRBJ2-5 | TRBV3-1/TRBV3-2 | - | CASSGTSGGRRETQYF | TGTGCCAGCAGCGGGACTAGCGGGGGTAGGAGGGAGACCCAGTACTTC
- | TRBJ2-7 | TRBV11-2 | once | CASSGTYYEQYF | TGTGCCAGCAGCGGGACATACTACGAGCAGTACTTC
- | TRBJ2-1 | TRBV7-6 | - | CASSLWVGGNEQFF | TGTGCCAGCAGCTTATGGGTAGGGGGCAATGAGCAGTTCTTC
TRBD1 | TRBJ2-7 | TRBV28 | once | CASSIRQGDEQYF | TGTGCCAGCAGTATCCGACAGGGCGACGAGCAGTACTTC
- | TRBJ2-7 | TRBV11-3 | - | CASSQGPRGEQYF | TGTGCCAGCAGCCAGGGCCCTAGGGGGGAGCAGTACTTC
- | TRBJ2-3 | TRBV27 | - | CASSSVQVRSDTQYF | TGTGCCAGCAGTTCTGTACAGGTCCGTTCAGATACGCAGTATTTT
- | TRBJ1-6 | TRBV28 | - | CASSKGNSPLHF | TGTGCCAGCAGTAAGGGGAATTCACCCCTCCACTTT
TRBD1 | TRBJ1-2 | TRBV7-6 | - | CASSPYSRTGTDGYTF | TGTGCCAGCAGCCCCTACTCCCGGACAGGGACCGATGGCTACACCTTC
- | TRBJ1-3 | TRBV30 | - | CAWSVGGGTSGNTIYF | TGTGCCTGGAGTGTTGGAGGCGGGACCTCTGGAAACACCATATATTTT
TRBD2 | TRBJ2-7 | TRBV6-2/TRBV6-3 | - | CASSNGLASYEQYF | TGTGCCAGCAGTAACGGACTAGCGAGCTACGAGCAGTACTTC
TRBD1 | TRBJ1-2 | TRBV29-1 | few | CSVYRGRLYGYTF | TGCAGCGTGTACAGGGGGCGGTTATATGGCTACACCTTC
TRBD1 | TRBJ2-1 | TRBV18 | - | CASSPPGQGAYEQFF | TGTGCCAGCTCACCACCGGGACAGGGTGCCTATGAGCAGTTCTTC
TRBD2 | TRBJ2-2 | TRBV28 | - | CASSSPGLAGAGELFF | TGTGCCAGCAGTTCCCCTGGACTAGCGGGAGCCGGGGAGCTGTTTTTT
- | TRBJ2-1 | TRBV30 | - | CAWRSRGTDEQFF | TGTGCCTGGAGGAGTCGCGGGACTGATGAGCAGTTCTTC